This TCR beta chain was identified during a study of follicular helper T cells after annual influenza vaccination. Study-wide context: Days 0, 7 and 28 post-vaccination were the blood draw times.

Time point noted: 2014-2015 season, pre-vaccination. Blood volume per time point ranged from about 40 to 100 mL. As regards this clone: The antigen remains undetermined.

Study outcomes and limitations: Day 7 ICOS+CD38+ clones later appeared mostly in ICOS-CD38- cTfh.

In germline, CDR1 is LGHNA, CDR2 YNFKEQ. With 1 base removed from V and 2 bases from J, the gap between germline ends came to 11 bases. CDR3 length: 15 amino acids. TCRB was sequenced at Survey level resolution. Measured with immunoSEQ multiplex PCR; TCRdb has only the in-frame clones, and not every one. The data contain some 30,000 clones, about four fifths of them singletons. The chain is built from TRBV4-2 and TRBJ2-5, with a possible D match to TRBD2 (5 bases). The TCR comes from an adult who received the influenza vaccine. The sequenced sample was CXCR5+ CD38- circulating T follicular helper cells from blood, obtained on the day of influenza vaccination. Subset given: circulating Tfh, non-naive CD4+CXCR5+PD-1+ (ICOS+CD38+ or ICOS-CD38-). CDR3 coding DNA: TGTGCCAGCAGCCAAGGGACTCGGGATCAAGAGACCCAGTACTTC. Encoded protein: CASSQGTRDQETQYF.